This T cell receptor beta chain comes out of a study of blood T cell repertoires in COVID-19. The overall study: COVID-19 samples, acute and convalescent, were from the United States, Italy and Spain. T cells, B-cell-depleted T cells, or PBMCs provided the cDNA or gDNA that served as material.

The CDR3 totals 13 residues. V trimming: 5 bases; J trimming: 8 bases; junction bases outside the gene matches: 6. From germline, CDR1 is SNHLY and CDR2 FYNNEI. As processed by the authors: Using reference gene primer amplification, nucleated cell counts were estimated. Sequencing used immunoSEQ multiplex PCR; TCRdb keeps in-frame clones, though not all of them. For V, J and clone size, that table is used; D and trimming come from the DNA. The sample contains some 180,000 clones, roughly 80% of which appear only once. This clone was seen a few times. This clonotype originated in a man aged 45-65 years who had recovered from COVID-19. The sequenced sample was peripheral blood. J is TRBJ2-7 and V is TRBV2; 10 bases map to TRBD2. CDR3 bases: TGTGCCAGCAGTCCCCGGACTAGCGGTAAGCAGTACTTC. It translates to CASSPRTSGKQYF.